This TCR beta chain emerged from a study of spatial heterogeneity in lung cancer. In its sample, this clonotype is medium-sized. One end of the junction does not line up with germline, which may come from a read error. Since it is a stray read in a library aimed at alpha chains, this beta chain has a size that is not meaningful. Time point indicated: sample taken at primary tumor resection. Sequencing of whole RNA from tumor, nontumor lung or frozen PBMC involved no sorting. Samples were donated by 72 untreated early-stage non-small cell lung cancer patients. Individually, TCR cDNA molecules were each labelled with a unique molecular identifier. Each CDR3 protein is one row after TCRdb ran MiXCR on the 5' RACE reads. The table records around 1,000 distinct CDR3 sequences, approximately 7% of them present only once. The CDR3 has 15 amino acids. Germline-derived CDR1 and CDR2 are SGHTA and FQGNSA.

The V and J genes are TRBV7-2 and TRBJ1-5; possible D gene TRBD1, 5 bases. This TCR derives from a male donor with early-stage non-small cell lung cancer. The sequencing here drew on normal lung tissue next to the tumor, taken at surgery. CDR3 nucleotide sequence: TGTGCCAGCAGCTTATGGCAGGGCCGTAATCAGTCCCAGCATTTT. Its protein product is CASSLWQGRNQSQHF.